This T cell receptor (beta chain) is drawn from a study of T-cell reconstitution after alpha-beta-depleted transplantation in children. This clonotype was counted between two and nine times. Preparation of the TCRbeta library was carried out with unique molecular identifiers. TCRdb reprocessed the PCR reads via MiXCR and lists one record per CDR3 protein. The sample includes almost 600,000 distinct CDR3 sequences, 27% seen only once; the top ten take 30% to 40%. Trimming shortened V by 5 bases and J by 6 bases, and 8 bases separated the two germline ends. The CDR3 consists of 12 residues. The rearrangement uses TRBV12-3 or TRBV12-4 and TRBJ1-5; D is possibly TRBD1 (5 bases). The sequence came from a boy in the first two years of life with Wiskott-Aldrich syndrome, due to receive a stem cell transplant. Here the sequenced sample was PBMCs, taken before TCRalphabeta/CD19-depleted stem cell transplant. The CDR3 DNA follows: TGTGCCAGCAGTCCTCAGGGTCAGCCCCAGCATTTT. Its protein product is CASSPQGQPQHF.